A single sample gave rise to the 18 T cell receptor beta chains below, sequenced in a study of blood T cell repertoires in COVID-19. Assay: immunoSEQ multiplex PCR; the TCRdb copy retains only in-frame clones and omits some. The sample holds some 450,000 clones; approximately 88% are singletons and the top ten take roughly 12%. The sample was peripheral blood. All receptors derive from a woman in her fifties or sixties with COVID-19, enrolled during active disease.

This rearrangement joins TRBV12-3 or TRBV12-4 to TRBJ1-1; D not certain. The germline V and J ends were trimmed by 4 bases and 1 base, with 7 bases remaining between them. This CDR3 is built from 13 residues. DNA for the CDR3: TGTGCCAGCAGTTGGAGGGCGAACACTGAAGCTTTCTTT. Its translation: CASSWRANTEAFF.

V usage is TRBV5-1 and J usage is TRBJ1-5; D is perhaps TRBD1 (5 bases). Looked up from germline, CDR1 is SGHRS and CDR2 is YFSETQ. The V end lost 1 base, the J end lost 6 bases, and 20 bases lay between the germline ends. This CDR3 contains 17 residues. In DNA, the CDR3 is TGCGCCAGCAGCTTGCTACCTCAGGGTGAGTTAGGTCAGCCCCAGCATTTT. Its protein product is CASSLLPQGELGQPQHF.

V and J are TRBV6-6 and TRBJ1-2; D call uncertain. The CDR3 has 15 amino acids. Trimming removed 7 bases at V and 1 base at J, with 16 bases between. Per the germline V gene, CDR1 is MNHNY and CDR2 is SVGAGI (reference sequence). CDR3: CASILFGRGNYGYTF. The CDR3 DNA is TGTGCCAGCATCCTCTTTGGTCGGGGTAACTATGGCTACACCTTC.

V is TRBV2 and J is TRBJ1-2; 9 bases are a match to TRBD1. The CDR3 is made up of 15 amino acids. The trim removed 5 bases at V and 4 bases at J, leaving 8 bases unmatched. Germline V CDR1 and CDR2: SNHLY, FYNNEI. Written as DNA, the CDR3 is TGTGCCAGCAGTCGGGGACAGGGAGGATTCTATGGCTACACCTTC. Protein sequence: CASSRGQGGFYGYTF.

The J gene is TRBJ2-1, the V gene TRBV7-2; 7 nucleotides agree with TRBD2. V gave up 5 bases and J gave up 0 bases; unmatched junction bases: 10. This CDR3 has 17 residues. Germline V gene data show CDR1 as SGHTA and CDR2 as FQGNSA. Here the CDR3 DNA reads TGTGCCAGCAGCCGGTTGGCTAGCGGAAGCTCCTACAATGAGCAGTTCTTC. It translates to CASSRLASGSSYNEQFF.

This chain connects TRBV11-3 to TRBJ2-3, with TRBD2 matching over 13 bases. This CDR3 region has 15 residues. V lost 8 bases to trimming and J lost 4 bases; unmatched junction nucleotides: 6. Germline CDR1 and CDR2: SGHNT and YENEEA. As DNA, the CDR3 is TGTGCCAGCTCCCGACTAGCGGGGGGCTCAGATACGCAGTATTTT. Translated, it gives CASSRLAGGSDTQYF. The variable domain in full, completed from reference TRBV11-3 and TRBJ2-3, reads EAGVVQSPRYKIIEKKQPVAFWCNPISGHNTLYWYLQNLGQGPELLIRYENEEAVDDSQLPKDRFSAERLKGVDSTLKIQPAELGDSAVYLCASSRLAGGSDTQYFGPGTRLTVL.

The rearrangement uses TRBV28 and TRBJ1-5; D is uncertain. The CDR3 consists of 14 residues. Germline CDR1 reads MDHEN; CDR2 reads SYDVKM. V was cut by 4 bases and J by 7 bases, with 14 bases left in between. DNA of the CDR3: TGTGCCAGCAGTTCCCTCCCAGGAGGACAGCCCCAGCATTTT. Translation: CASSSLPGGQPQHF.

The genes are TRBV5-1 and TRBJ1-2, with D possibly TRBD1 on 6 matching bases. CDR1 and CDR2 (germline): SGHRS, YFSETQ. The CDR3 covers 14 residues. Trimming removed 1 base from V and 8 bases from J, with 15 bases in between. The CDR3 sequence is CASSLSAGVEGYTF. Here the CDR3 DNA reads TGCGCCAGCAGCTTGTCCGCAGGGGTGGAGGGCTACACCTTC.

The chain uses TRBV28 and TRBJ2-2; a possible D gene is TRBD1 (6 bases). V dropped 6 bases and J dropped 3 bases, with 14 bases sitting between them. The CDR3 consists of 15 residues. CDR1 and CDR2 (germline): MDHEN, SYDVKM. The CDR3 loop reads CASRGQQGYTGELFF. The CDR3 DNA reads as TGTGCCAGCAGGGGCCAACAGGGTTACACCGGGGAGCTGTTTTTT.

This chain joins TRBV25-1 and TRBJ1-2; unclear D gene. The CDR3 consists of 13 residues. In germline, CDR1 is MGHDK, CDR2 SYGVNS. V lost 6 bases and J 8 bases, leaving 16 bases between the germline ends. This CDR3 is CASSEEGRQGYTF. The CDR3 bases are TGTGCCAGCAGCGAAGAGGGTCGTCAGGGCTACACCTTC.

The V call is TRBV7-9, the J call TRBJ2-7, with TRBD1 matching 7 bases. Germline CDR1 SEHNR, CDR2 FQNEAQ (reference sequence). After removal of 2 bases from V and 3 bases from J, the junction contained 4 bases not matched to a gene. This CDR3 contains 14 residues. The CDR3 nucleotides are TGTGCCAGCAGCTTAATGGGACAGAACTACGAGCAGTACTTC. Translating gives CASSLMGQNYEQYF.

J is TRBJ2-3 and V is TRBV19; TRBD1 is a possible D gene (5 bases). Germline assignment: CDR1 LNHDA and CDR2 SQIVND (reference sequence). Trimming pared 3 bases from V and 2 bases from J, leaving 9 bases between. The CDR3 has 14 amino acids. The DNA for the CDR3 is TGTGCCAGTAGTATCAGGACAAACACAGATACGCAGTATTTT. Translated, it gives CASSIRTNTDTQYF.

This sequence joins TRBV9 and TRBJ1-1; a possible D gene is TRBD1 (6 bases). The CDR3 is made up of 13 amino acids. Trimming removed 4 bases from V and 1 base from J, with 8 bases in between. Germline values: CDR1 SGDLS, CDR2 YYNGEE. CDR3 coding DNA: TGTGCCAGCAGCCCGGGACAGAACACTGAAGCTTTCTTT. This encodes CASSPGQNTEAFF.

The gene calls are TRBV15 and TRBJ1-5; D is perhaps TRBD1 (5 bases). Between the trimmed V and J ends, which lost 4 bases and 4 bases, there was a span of 20 bases. The germline gives CDR1 LNHNV, CDR2 YYDKDF (reference sequence). The CDR3 sequence is 17 residues long. The CDR3 coding sequence is TGTGCCACCAGCACGGGTAGGACAAGTACCATGAATCAGCCCCAGCATTTT. It translates to CATSTGRTSTMNQPQHF.

This chain connects TRBV2 to TRBJ1-1, with D unresolved. This CDR3 spans 11 amino acids. The germline V gene encodes CDR1 SNHLY and CDR2 FYNNEI. The V gene lost 8 bases and the J gene lost 3 bases, with 7 bases spanning the gap. This CDR3 reads CASGEDTEAFF. The CDR3 DNA is TGTGCCAGCGGGGAGGACACTGAAGCTTTCTTT.

In nucleotides, the CDR3 is TGTGCCAGCAGCCAAGGACACCGACCCTACAATGAGCAGTTCTTC. As protein: CASSQGHRPYNEQFF. The chain links TRBV3-1 (or the pseudogene TRBV3-2) to TRBJ2-1; D is unresolved. Germline CDR1 and CDR2: LGHDT and YNNKEL (reference sequence). This CDR3 comprises 15 residues. V was clipped by 1 base and J by 2 bases, with 9 bases between them.

V gene TRBV6-5 combines with J gene TRBJ2-2; tentative D call: TRBD1 (5 bases). The CDR3 length is 15 residues. The V and J ends lost 8 bases and 4 bases respectively, with 17 bases between them. The germline CDR1 and CDR2 sequences are MNHEY and SVGAGI. The CDR3 here is CASSPWGSGTGELFF. The DNA for the CDR3 is TGTGCCAGCTCCCCTTGGGGCTCCGGCACCGGGGAGCTGTTTTTT.

The rearrangement links TRBV3-1 (or the pseudogene TRBV3-2) to TRBJ1-3; D not resolved. This CDR3 region has 12 residues. Germline V gene sequence: CDR1 LGHDT, CDR2 YNNKEL (reference sequence). V was pared by 8 bases and J by 5 bases, with 10 bases between. This CDR3 reads CASGWSRNTIYF. The CDR3 coding sequence is TGTGCCAGCGGATGGAGTCGAAACACCATATATTTT.